This record covers a single T cell receptor (beta chain). Its antigen remains unidentified. The primer mix had 60 Vbeta and 13 Jbeta primers. The table came from immunoSEQ multiplex PCR; TCRdb's copy has only in-frame clones and leaves some out. The sample comprises about 160,000 clones, around 79% of which are singletons, and approximately 2.3% rests with the top ten. The data are from a study of cytomegalovirus exposure and HLA in healthy donors. Overall study: From donors who were HLA-typed, an early data release held about 89 million unique TCRs. Broader study findings: Cytomegalovirus-associated TCR beta chains were listed, numbering roughly 150. Reportedly, TCR beta sequences accurately predicted HLA-A and HLA-B alleles in most subjects.

CDR1 MRHNA and CDR2 SNTAGT come from the germline V gene. Trimming took 3 bases from V and 3 from J, leaving 12 bases between them. This CDR3 contains 14 residues. The chain carries TRBV6-4 and TRBJ2-7, with a possible D match to TRBD2 (6 bases). This receptor was taken from a female donor in good health and CMV-seronegative. The specimen sequenced was PBMCs. The CDR3 nucleotides read TGTGCCAGCAGTGAACGCGGGGCGTACTACGAGCAGTACTTC. Translation gives CASSERGAYYEQYF.